This T cell receptor (beta chain) was obtained from a study of T-cell reconstitution after alpha-beta-depleted transplantation in children. Study-level points and caveats: There were some patients whose high TCRbeta diversity at day 60 came from surviving recipient T cells and thymic progenitors. Reportedly, alpha-beta T cells present about two months post-transplant originated from several hundred expanded clones of graft origin. By one year post-transplant, T-cell counts and diversity largely arose from T cells that were newly produced.

Unmatched junction bases numbered 7, after V lost 3 bases and J lost 5 bases. Germline V gene sequence: CDR1 MNHNS, CDR2 SASEGT. The CDR3 contains 15 residues. TCRbeta library construction was performed incorporating unique molecular identifiers. Via MiXCR, TCRdb re-called the PCR reads, giving one row per CDR3 protein. The sample comprises 400,000 to 450,000 distinct CDR3 sequences, roughly 43% of which are singletons, and around a quarter rests with the top ten. As concerns this clonotype: What it binds is unknown.

This TCR came from a girl aged 2-10 years with aplastic anemia, due to receive a stem cell transplant. Specimen: PBMCs, collected before TCRalphabeta/CD19-depleted stem cell transplant. J is TRBJ1-2 and V is TRBV6-1; 9 bases agree with TRBD1. This chain's CDR3 is CASSDGTGRRYGYTF. DNA for the CDR3: TGTGCCAGCAGTGACGGGACAGGGAGGCGATATGGCTACACCTTC.